One sample yielded the 10 T cell receptor beta chains listed below, sequenced in a study of tumor T cells in aggressive B-cell lymphoma (dated by TCRdb to 2016 to 2017). Preparation of the library involved the immunoSEQ multiplex PCR assay. TCRdb's version of the immuneACCESS table is confined to in-frame rearrangements and falls short of the full clone set. An unresolved V gene accounts for under half of the shortfall where checked; the remainder is of unknown origin. In this sample the table shows about 4,200 clones, roughly nine tenths of which occur a single time. The ten largest clones represent 2.4% of the sample. The specimen sequenced was tumor tissue. The receptor source for this set is an adult with diffuse large B cell lymphoma.

A single count supports this clone. This chain uses TRBV30 with TRBJ1-5, with TRBD1 as a possible D gene (5 bases). Germline CDR1 GTSNPN, CDR2 SVGIG (reference sequence). V lost 0 bases and J lost 3, with 6 bases in between. The CDR3 length is 13 residues. CDR3 nucleotides: TGTGCCTGGAGTGTAGGGGTCAATCAGCCCCAGCATTTT. This encodes CAWSVGVNQPQHF.

This clone has only one observation. The junction departs from the called germline gene at one end, perhaps through a read error. The rearrangement joins TRBV5-1 to TRBJ1-1; the D gene is possibly TRBD1 (6 bases). Germline values: CDR1 SGHRS, CDR2 YFSETQ. The length of the CDR3 is 15 residues. DNA for the CDR3: TGCGCCAGCAGCTTGTTGATGGGGGGGGACACTGAAACTTTCTTT. Translating it yields CASSLLMGGDTETFF.

The gene calls are TRBV6-5 and TRBJ2-5, with 10 bases lining up with TRBD2. Trimming removed 5 bases from V and 5 bases from J; junction bases left unmatched: 8. CDR1 and CDR2 from the germline V gene are MNHEY and SVGAGI. The CDR3 loop spans 15 amino acids. This CDR3 is CASSPLAGRGETQYF. CDR3 DNA: TGTGCCAGCAGTCCACTAGCGGGAAGGGGCGAGACCCAGTACTTC.

J is TRBJ2-1 and V is TRBV11-2, with a tentative D call TRBD2 (6 bases). V lost 0 bases, J lost 10 bases, and 13 bases lay in between. Germline assignment: CDR1 SGHAT and CDR2 FQNNGV. The CDR3 contains 14 residues. The CDR3 protein is CASSLEPSDPEQFF. The CDR3 DNA is TGTGCCAGCAGCTTAGAGCCTAGCGATCCGGAGCAGTTCTTC.

The chain links TRBV6-5 to TRBJ2-3; 8 bases fit TRBD2. With V trimmed by 6 bases and J by 8 bases, 1 base remained unmatched. Germline V CDR1 and CDR2: MNHEY, SVGAGI. The CDR3 totals 11 residues. CDR3 amino acids: CASRAGVTQYF. Here the CDR3 DNA reads TGTGCCAGCAGAGCGGGGGTTACGCAGTATTTT.

The chain recombines TRBV5-1 with TRBJ2-7, with 7 bases matching TRBD2. CDR3 length: 14 amino acids. Losses at the gene ends were 0 bases for V and 6 bases for J; bases not matched to a gene: 6. The germline V gene encodes CDR1 SGHRS and CDR2 YFSETQ. CDR3 residues: CASSLEASGIEQYF. The CDR3, as DNA: TGCGCCAGCAGCTTGGAGGCTAGCGGAATCGAGCAGTACTTC.

The chain combines TRBV19 with TRBJ1-5; 8 bases fit TRBD1. The CDR3 sequence is 15 residues long. J gave up 2 bases and V 6 bases, and 6 bases lay outside the gene matches. Looked up from germline, CDR1 is LNHDA and CDR2 is SQIVND (reference sequence). This CDR3 reads CASRLSGGGNQPQHF. CDR3 nucleotides: TGTGCCAGTAGGCTTTCAGGGGGCGGCAATCAGCCCCAGCATTTT. Full variable domain (rest looked up from reference TRBV19 and TRBJ1-5): DGGITQSPKYLFRKEGQNVTLSCEQNLNHDAMYWYRQDPGQGLRLIYYSQIVNDFQKGDIAEGYSVSREKKESFPLTVTSAQKNPTAFYLCASRLSGGGNQPQHFGDGTRLSIL.

The chain carries TRBV5-1 and TRBJ2-3; 8 nucleotides line up with TRBD2. Germline V CDR1 and CDR2: SGHRS, YFSETQ. V dropped 4 bases and J dropped 5; count of bases not matched to a gene: 9. The CDR3 loop spans 15 amino acids. The CDR3 loop reads CASSLAGRPGDTQYF. CDR3 DNA sequence: TGCGCCAGCAGCCTAGCGGGCCGCCCTGGAGATACGCAGTATTTT.

This chain uses TRBV20-1 with TRBJ1-2; D is uncertain. The V end was cut by 3 bases, the J end by 7 bases, with 9 bases between. Germline V gene lookup returns CDR1 DFQATT and CDR2 SNEGSKA (reference sequence). The CDR3 has 11 amino acids. The CDR3 is CSASLNTGYTF. In DNA form, the CDR3 reads TGCAGTGCTAGCCTCAACACTGGCTACACCTTC.

This clone was recorded only once. The CDR3 protein is CASSFGLAGGAWTDTQYF. CDR3 nucleotides: TGTGCCAGCAGCTTCGGACTAGCGGGAGGGGCTTGGACAGATACGCAGTATTTT. The chain recombines TRBV7-3 with TRBJ2-3, with TRBD2 matching over 15 bases. CDR1 and CDR2 from the germline V gene are SGHTA and FQGTGA. Trimming removed 3 bases from V and 3 bases from J; junction bases left unmatched: 7. This CDR3 has 18 amino acids.